This is a list of T cell receptor beta chains from one sample in a study of PD-1 blockade in classical Hodgkin lymphoma. Profiled with immunoSEQ multiplex PCR; TCRdb holds only in-frame clones, not every one. The data contain 30,000 to 45,000 clones, approximately 70% of them singletons. Sequences were derived from peripheral blood mononuclear cells (PBMCs), sampled before the second cycle of nivolumab. The source of these receptors is a human donor with classical Hodgkin lymphoma. The CDR3 runs from the conserved cysteine through the conserved F or W. The D gene is left open where the match is weak. Where a row states a size, it is once, few, many or the class of an expanded clone; other rows omit it.

>NA|TRBJ1-1|NA|TRBV7-2
TGTGCCAGCAGCTTAGGGGCAGGGATGAACACTGAAGCTTTCTTT
CASSLGAGMNTEAFF
>NA|TRBJ2-7|TRBD1|TRBV5-4
TGTGCCAGCAGCTTGGAGTGGACAGGGGGCGGAGTGTACTTC
CASSLEWTGGGVYF
>NA|TRBJ1-2|NA|TRBV7-2
TGTGCCAGCACCACTCGACATATCAACTATGGCTACACCTTC
CASTTRHINYGYTF
>once|TRBJ1-1|TRBD1|TRBV5-1
TGCGCCAGCAGCGGGACAGCCTTGAACACTGAAGCTTTCTTT
CASSGTALNTEAFF
>NA|TRBJ1-5|NA|TRBV10-3
TGTGCCATCAGTGAAGCGGGAGGGAGTAGCAATCAGCCCCAGCATTTT
CAISEAGGSSNQPQHF
>NA|TRBJ2-5|NA|TRBV15
TGTGCCACCAGCAGTAGAGACGGCCAAGAGACCCAGTACTTC
CATSSRDGQETQYF
>NA|TRBJ2-1|NA|TRBV5-4
TGTGCCAGCAGCTTGGATTATGCCTATGAGCAGTTCTTC
CASSLDYAYEQFF
>NA|TRBJ2-1|TRBD2|TRBV10-3
TGTGCCATAGGGACTAGCGGGAGGGCAGTTGGCCATGAGCAGTTCTTC
CAIGTSGRAVGHEQFF
>few|TRBJ2-7|NA|TRBV6-5
TGTGCCAGCAGTTACCATTCGAGCGCCTACGAGCAGTACTTC
CASSYHSSAYEQYF
>NA|TRBJ2-1|NA|TRBV2
TGTGCCAGCAGTGAAGTTCAGGGGCAGGTCAATGAGCAGTTCTTC
CASSEVQGQVNEQFF
>few|TRBJ1-6|TRBD1|TRBV5-1
TGCGCCAGCAGCATAAGGGGACAGGGGATTAATTCACCCCTCCACTTT
CASSIRGQGINSPLHF
>NA|TRBJ2-5|NA|TRBV5-6
TGTGCCAGCAGCTCGTTTTTGTACCAAGAGACCCAGTACTTC
CASSSFLYQETQYF
>once|TRBJ1-2|NA|TRBV15
TGTGCCACCAGCAGAGATGGTCTGGGGAGGGGCTACACCTTC
CATSRDGLGRGYTF
>NA|TRBJ1-3|NA|TRBV18
TGTGCCAGCTCACCCTTTGACGTGATCGCTGGAAACACCATATATTTT
CASSPFDVIAGNTIYF
>NA|TRBJ2-1|NA|TRBV21-1
TGTGCCAGCAGCAAAGTGGCGGGAGGGTGTACCAATGAGCAGTTCTTC
CASSKVAGGCTNEQFF
>NA|TRBJ2-7|TRBD2|TRBV6-5
TGTGCCAGCAGCCCACTAGCGGGGACCTCCTACGAGCAGTACTTC
CASSPLAGTSYEQYF
>NA|TRBJ2-1|TRBD2|TRBV5-1
TGCGCCAGCAGCTTGTTCTTGGCGGGAGGAAATGAGCAGTTCTTC
CASSLFLAGGNEQFF
>NA|TRBJ2-3|TRBD2|TRBV19
TGTGCCAGTAGTTCACTAGCGGGGAGAAACACAGATACGCAGTATTTT
CASSSLAGRNTDTQYF
>NA|TRBJ1-6|NA|TRBV11-2
TGTGCCAGCAGCTCGACGGGTTCACCCCTCCACTTT
CASSSTGSPLHF
>NA|TRBJ1-1|NA|TRBV10-1
TGCGCCAGCGGTACAGGGAACACTGAAGCTTTCTTT
CASGTGNTEAFF
>few|TRBJ1-2|NA|TRBV5-1
TGCGCCAGCAGCCCGGAGTTGGACTATGGCTACACCTTC
CASSPELDYGYTF
>once|TRBJ2-5|TRBD1|TRBV10-3
TGTGCCATCAGGACAGGGTCGGAGACCCAGTACTTC
CAIRTGSETQYF
>NA|TRBJ2-7|NA|TRBV19
TGTGCCAGTAGTATAGCCCCCTCATTCTACGAGCAGTACTTC
CASSIAPSFYEQYF
>few|TRBJ2-1|TRBD1|TRBV5-1
TGCGCCAGCAGCGTCAATCCGGGACAGGGGGCCGGTGAGCAGTTCTTC
CASSVNPGQGAGEQFF
>NA|TRBJ2-7|NA|TRBV6-6
TGTGCCAGCAGCCGAACGGGGGCGGACTACGAGCAGTACTTC
CASSRTGADYEQYF
>NA|TRBJ2-3|TRBD1|TRBV9
TGTGCCAGCAGCGTAGGACAGGGAATCTCGGGGCTCACAGATACGCAGTATTTT
CASSVGQGISGLTDTQYF
>once|TRBJ2-5|NA|TRBV11-3
TGTGCCAGCAGCTTAGGTCCCGCGGGATACGAGACCCAGTACTTC
CASSLGPAGYETQYF
>NA|TRBJ1-5|NA|TRBV27
TGTGCCAGCAGCGGGTATCAGCCCCAGCATTTT
CASSGYQPQHF
>NA|TRBJ2-7|NA|TRBV19
TGTGCCAGTAGTCCATTCCTGGGAGCCCCGGGGTACGAGCAGTACTTC
CASSPFLGAPGYEQYF
>few|TRBJ2-1|TRBD2|TRBV9
TGTGCCAGCAGCGGTAGAGGTAGAGGCGGGAGCTCCTACAATGAGCAGTTCTTC
CASSGRGRGGSSYNEQFF
>NA|TRBJ1-3|NA|TRBV19
TGTGCCAGCGGCCTTACCTTCTCTGGAAACACCATATATTTT
CASGLTFSGNTIYF
>NA|TRBJ2-1|TRBD2|TRBV5-8
TGTGCCAGCAGCTACCAGCTAGCGGGGGTAGAGCTCTTC
CASSYQLAGVELF
>NA|TRBJ2-5|NA|TRBV18
TGTGCCAGCTCACCACCTTTGGGACACCAAGAGACCCAGTACTTC
CASSPPLGHQETQYF
>once|TRBJ2-7|NA|TRBV5-6
TGTGCCAGCAGCTCCCACCTGGACGGTACCTACGAGCAGTGCTTC
CASSSHLDGTYEQCF
>NA|TRBJ2-3|NA|TRBV10-3
TGTGCCATCAGTGCAGCCCGGGGGTCCGATACGCAGTATTTT
CAISAARGSDTQYF
>NA|TRBJ2-7|NA|TRBV21-1
TGTGCCAGCAGCACTAAAGTGAACCCCGGTTCAGGGGGCCCCGCTCTTTTACGTCCGGACGAGCAGTACTTC
CASSTKVNPGSGGPALLRPDEQYF
>NA|TRBJ2-5|NA|TRBV7-7
TGTGCCAGCAGCCCCAATCTAGGAATAGGCGAGACCCAGTACTTC
CASSPNLGIGETQYF
>NA|TRBJ1-5|NA|TRBV30
TGTGCCTGGATAGCGGGGCGAGTGGGCAATCAGCCCCAGCATTTT
CAWIAGRVGNQPQHF
>few|TRBJ2-1|TRBD2|TRBV9
TGTGCCAGCAGCGTAGGTGGTAGCGGGAATGAGCAGTTCTTC
CASSVGGSGNEQFF
>NA|TRBJ1-2|NA|TRBV5-5
TGTGCCAGCAGCTTGGTAGTAGACAGCAACTATGGCTACACCTTC
CASSLVVDSNYGYTF
>NA|TRBJ2-7|NA|TRBV27
TGTGCCAGCAGTTACACGGACGAAACCTACGAGCAGTACTTC
CASSYTDETYEQYF
>NA|TRBJ2-4|TRBD1|TRBV7-2
TGTGCCAGCAGCTGGGACAGGGTGGGCATTCAGTACTTC
CASSWDRVGIQYF
>NA|TRBJ1-3|NA|TRBV2
TGTGCCAGCAGAGCTTTTCGTGGAAACACCATATATTTT
CASRAFRGNTIYF
>NA|TRBJ2-7|NA|TRBV4-2
TGTGCCAGCAGCCAAGATCCACAGGGGCCGGGGGCGACTTACGAGCAGTACTTC
CASSQDPQGPGATYEQYF
>NA|TRBJ2-7|TRBD1|TRBV10-3
TGTGCCATCAGGACCTCGGGACAGGGGTACGAGCAGTACTTC
CAIRTSGQGYEQYF
>few|TRBJ1-6|TRBD1|TRBV27
TGTGCCAGCAGTACCCGACAGGGGGATAATTCACCCCTCCACTTT
CASSTRQGDNSPLHF
>NA|TRBJ2-2|TRBD2|TRBV4-3
TGCGCCAGCAGCCAGGGTAGCGGGGATGCAAACACCGGGGAGCTGTTTTTT
CASSQGSGDANTGELFF
>NA|TRBJ1-2|NA|TRBV7-3
TGTGCCAGCAGCGCCGATCCGGTTGAAGGCTACACCTTC
CASSADPVEGYTF
>few|TRBJ1-5|NA|TRBV6-5
TGTGCCAGCAGTTGGGCCAGGGTAATTCAGCCCCAGCATTTT
CASSWARVIQPQHF
>NA|TRBJ2-7|TRBD1|TRBV2
TGTGCCAGCGACCGGGACAGGGTCTACGAGCAGTACTTC
CASDRDRVYEQYF
>NA|TRBJ2-7|TRBD1|TRBV4-3
TGCGCCAGCAGCCAAGTACTCAGGGACAGGGGAAGTCCCGAGCAGTACTTC
CASSQVLRDRGSPEQYF
>once|TRBJ1-5|NA|TRBV19
TGTGCCAGGCCCCATGGCCTGGCCCAGCATTTT
CARPHGLAQHF
>NA|TRBJ2-2|NA|TRBV11-3
TGTGCCAGCAGCTTACAGTCGCTCATACAGGAGAACACCGGGGAGCTGTTTTTT
CASSLQSLIQENTGELFF
>NA|TRBJ1-1|NA|TRBV7-6
TGTGCCAGCAGCAGAGGAATGAACACTGAAGCTTTCTTT
CASSRGMNTEAFF
>NA|TRBJ2-1|NA|TRBV5-5
TGTGCCAGCAGCTGGGACCCACAGGCCTACAATGAGCAGTTCTTC
CASSWDPQAYNEQFF
>NA|TRBJ2-2|TRBD2|TRBV9
TGTGCCAGCAGCGAGAGGGGACTAGCGGGAGCTTCAAACACCGGGGAGCTGTTTTTT
CASSERGLAGASNTGELFF
>NA|TRBJ2-2|NA|TRBV4-1
TGCGCCAGCACCCAGACCGGGATTGACACCGGGGAGCTGTTTTTT
CASTQTGIDTGELFF